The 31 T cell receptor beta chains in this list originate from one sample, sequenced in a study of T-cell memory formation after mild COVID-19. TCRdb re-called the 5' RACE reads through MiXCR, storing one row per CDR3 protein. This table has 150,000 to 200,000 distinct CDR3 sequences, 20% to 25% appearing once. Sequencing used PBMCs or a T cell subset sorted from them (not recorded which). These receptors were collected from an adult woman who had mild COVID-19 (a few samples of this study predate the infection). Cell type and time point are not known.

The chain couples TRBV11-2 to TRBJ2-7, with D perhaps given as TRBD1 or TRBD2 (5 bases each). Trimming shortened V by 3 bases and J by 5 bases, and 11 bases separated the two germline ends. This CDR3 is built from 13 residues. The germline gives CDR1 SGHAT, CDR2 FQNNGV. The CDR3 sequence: CASSLGTAHEQYF. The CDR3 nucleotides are TGTGCCAGCAGCTTGGGGACCGCGCACGAGCAGTACTTC.

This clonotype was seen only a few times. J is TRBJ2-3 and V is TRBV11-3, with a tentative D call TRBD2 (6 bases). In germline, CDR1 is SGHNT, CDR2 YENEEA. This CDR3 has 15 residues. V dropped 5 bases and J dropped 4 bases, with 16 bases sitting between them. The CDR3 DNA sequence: TGTGCCAGCAGCAGGGAGGTGGAGCCGCCAGATACGCAGTATTTT. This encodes CASSREVEPPDTQYF.

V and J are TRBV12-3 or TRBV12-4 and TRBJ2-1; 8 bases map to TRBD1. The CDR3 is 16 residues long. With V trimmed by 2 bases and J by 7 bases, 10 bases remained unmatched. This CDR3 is CASSLPDRGPWNEQFF. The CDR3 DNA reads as TGTGCCAGCAGTTTACCCGACAGGGGTCCCTGGAATGAGCAGTTCTTC.

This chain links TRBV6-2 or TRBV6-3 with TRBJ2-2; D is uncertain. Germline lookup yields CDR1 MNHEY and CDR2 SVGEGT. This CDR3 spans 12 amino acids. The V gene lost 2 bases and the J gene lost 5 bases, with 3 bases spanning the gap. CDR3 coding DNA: TGTGCCAGCAGTTACCAGACCGGGGAGCTGTTTTTT. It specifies CASSYQTGELFF.

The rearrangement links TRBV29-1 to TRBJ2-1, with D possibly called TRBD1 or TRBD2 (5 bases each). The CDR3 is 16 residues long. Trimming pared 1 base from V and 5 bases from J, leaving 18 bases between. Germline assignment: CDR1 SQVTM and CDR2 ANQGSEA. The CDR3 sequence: CSVEGLPGRRDNEQFF. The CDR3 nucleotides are TGCAGCGTTGAAGGTCTCCCAGGGAGAAGGGACAATGAGCAGTTCTTC.

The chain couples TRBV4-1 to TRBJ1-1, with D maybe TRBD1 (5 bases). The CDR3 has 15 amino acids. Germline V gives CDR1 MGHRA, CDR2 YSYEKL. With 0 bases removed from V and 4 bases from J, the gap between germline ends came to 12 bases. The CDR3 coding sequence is TGCGCCAGCAGCCAAGAATCCAGGGTCGGCACTGAAGCTTTCTTT. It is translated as CASSQESRVGTEAFF.

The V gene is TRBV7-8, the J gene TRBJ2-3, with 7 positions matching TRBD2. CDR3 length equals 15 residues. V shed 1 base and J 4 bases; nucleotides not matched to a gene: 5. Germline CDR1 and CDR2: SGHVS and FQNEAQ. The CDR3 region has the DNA TGTGCCAGCAGCTTAGTAGTCGGGAGGCCAGATACGCAGTATTTT. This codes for CASSLVVGRPDTQYF.

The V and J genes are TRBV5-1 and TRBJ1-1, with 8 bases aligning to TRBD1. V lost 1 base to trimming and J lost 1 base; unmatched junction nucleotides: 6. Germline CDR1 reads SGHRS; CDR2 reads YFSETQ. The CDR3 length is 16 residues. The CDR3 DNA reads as TGCGCCAGCAGCTTGTTCGACAGGGGTGGGAACACTGAAGCTTTCTTT. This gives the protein CASSLFDRGGNTEAFF.

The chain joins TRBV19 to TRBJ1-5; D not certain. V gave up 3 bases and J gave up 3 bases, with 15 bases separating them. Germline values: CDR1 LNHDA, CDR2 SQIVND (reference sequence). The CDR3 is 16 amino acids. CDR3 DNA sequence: TGTGCCAGTAGTATGTGGTTGGGGATTCACAATCAGCCCCAGCATTTT. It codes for CASSMWLGIHNQPQHF.

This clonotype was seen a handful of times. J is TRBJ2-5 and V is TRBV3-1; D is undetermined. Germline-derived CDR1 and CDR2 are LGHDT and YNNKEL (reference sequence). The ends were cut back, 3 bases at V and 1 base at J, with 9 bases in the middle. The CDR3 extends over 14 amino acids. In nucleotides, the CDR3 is TGTGCCAGCAGCCACGGGCACTTCCAAGAGACCCAGTACTTC. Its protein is CASSHGHFQETQYF.

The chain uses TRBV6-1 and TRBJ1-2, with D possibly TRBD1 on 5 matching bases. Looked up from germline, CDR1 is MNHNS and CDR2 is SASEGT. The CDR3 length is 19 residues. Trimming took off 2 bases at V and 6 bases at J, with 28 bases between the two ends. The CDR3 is CASSEPLIQTAFEGDGYTF. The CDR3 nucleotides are TGTGCCAGCAGTGAACCCCTTATCCAGACAGCGTTCGAGGGAGATGGCTACACCTTC.

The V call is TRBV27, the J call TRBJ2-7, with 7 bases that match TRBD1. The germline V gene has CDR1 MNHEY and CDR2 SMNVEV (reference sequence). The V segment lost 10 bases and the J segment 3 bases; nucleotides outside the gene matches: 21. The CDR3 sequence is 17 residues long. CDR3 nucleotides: TGTGCCACCTCCTCTGGGACAGCACCCGCGTGGGGCTACGAGCAGTACTTC. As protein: CATSSGTAPAWGYEQYF.

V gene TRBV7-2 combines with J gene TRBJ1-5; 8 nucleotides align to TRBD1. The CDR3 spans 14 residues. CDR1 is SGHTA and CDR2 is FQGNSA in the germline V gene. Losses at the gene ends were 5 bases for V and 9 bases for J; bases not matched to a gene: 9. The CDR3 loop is CASSLGQGGLPQHF. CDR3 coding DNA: TGTGCCAGCAGCCTTGGACAGGGAGGACTGCCCCAGCATTTT.

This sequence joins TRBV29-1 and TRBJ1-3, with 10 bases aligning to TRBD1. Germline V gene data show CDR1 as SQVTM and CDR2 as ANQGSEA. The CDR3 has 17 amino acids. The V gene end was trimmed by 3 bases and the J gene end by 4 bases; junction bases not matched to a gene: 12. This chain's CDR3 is CSVEFLGTGESGNTIYF. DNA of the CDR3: TGCAGCGTTGAGTTTCTAGGGACAGGGGAATCCGGAAACACCATATATTTT.

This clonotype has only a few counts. This chain's CDR3 is CASSSTSGSPNTGELFF. The DNA for the CDR3 is TGTGCCAGCAGCTCGACTAGCGGGAGCCCGAACACCGGGGAGCTGTTTTTT. V and J are TRBV7-9 and TRBJ2-2; 12 positions agree with TRBD2. This CDR3 is 17 amino acids long. The junction had 3 bases not matched to a gene; V was cut back by 4 bases and J by 0 bases. Germline lookup yields CDR1 SEHNR and CDR2 FQNEAQ (reference sequence).

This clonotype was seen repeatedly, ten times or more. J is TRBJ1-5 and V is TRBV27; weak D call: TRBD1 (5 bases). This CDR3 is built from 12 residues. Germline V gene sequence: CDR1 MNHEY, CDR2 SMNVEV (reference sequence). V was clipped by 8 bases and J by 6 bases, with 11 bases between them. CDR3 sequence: CASGWGGQPQHF. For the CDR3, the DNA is TGTGCCAGCGGGTGGGGCGGTCAGCCCCAGCATTTT.

The CDR3, as DNA: TGTGCCAGCAGCTTAGGGACAGGGGGCGGTTTACACACTGAAGCTTTCTTT. Protein product: CASSLGTGGGLHTEAFF. The chain is built from TRBV7-6 and TRBJ1-1; 11 nucleotides match TRBD1. The trim removed 1 base at V and 3 bases at J, leaving 7 bases unmatched. CDR1 and CDR2 from the germline V gene are SGHVS and FNYEAQ. This CDR3 is built from 17 residues.

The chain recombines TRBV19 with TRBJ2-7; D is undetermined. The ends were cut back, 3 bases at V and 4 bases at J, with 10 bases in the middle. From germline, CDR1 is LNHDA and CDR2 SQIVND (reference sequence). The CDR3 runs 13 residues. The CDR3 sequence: CASSIKADYEQYF. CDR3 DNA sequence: TGTGCCAGTAGTATTAAGGCGGATTACGAGCAGTACTTC.

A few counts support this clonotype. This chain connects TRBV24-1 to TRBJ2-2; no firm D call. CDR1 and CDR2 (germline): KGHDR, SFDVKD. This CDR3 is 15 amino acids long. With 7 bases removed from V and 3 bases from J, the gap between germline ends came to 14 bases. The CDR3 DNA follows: TGTGCCACCAGGTCCGGGCAACGTGACACCGGGGAGCTGTTTTTT. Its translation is CATRSGQRDTGELFF.

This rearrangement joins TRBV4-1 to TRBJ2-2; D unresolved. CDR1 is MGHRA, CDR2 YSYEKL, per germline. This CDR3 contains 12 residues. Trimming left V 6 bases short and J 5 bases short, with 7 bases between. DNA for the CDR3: TGCGCCAGCAGGCTAGGTACCGGGGAGCTGTTTTTT. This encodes CASRLGTGELFF.

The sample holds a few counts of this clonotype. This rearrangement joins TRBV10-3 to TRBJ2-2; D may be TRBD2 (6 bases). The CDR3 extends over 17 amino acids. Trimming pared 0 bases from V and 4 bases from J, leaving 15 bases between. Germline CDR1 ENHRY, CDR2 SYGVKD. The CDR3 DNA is TGTGCCATCAGTGAGTCGCACAGGTGGGGAGGCACCGGGGAGCTGTTTTTT. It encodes CAISESHRWGGTGELFF.

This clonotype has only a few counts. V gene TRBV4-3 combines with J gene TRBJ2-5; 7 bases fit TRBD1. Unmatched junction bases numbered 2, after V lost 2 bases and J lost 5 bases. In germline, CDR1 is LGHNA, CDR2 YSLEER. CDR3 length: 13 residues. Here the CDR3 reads CASSQNRGETQYF. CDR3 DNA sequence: TGCGCCAGCAGCCAAAACAGGGGCGAGACCCAGTACTTC.

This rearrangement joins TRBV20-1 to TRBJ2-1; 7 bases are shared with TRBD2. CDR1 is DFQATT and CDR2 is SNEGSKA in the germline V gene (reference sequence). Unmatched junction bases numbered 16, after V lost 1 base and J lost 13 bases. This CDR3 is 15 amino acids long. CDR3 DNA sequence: TGCAGTGCTAGAGGGACCGGGACTACTATACCCCTCCAGTTCTTC. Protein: CSARGTGTTIPLQFF.

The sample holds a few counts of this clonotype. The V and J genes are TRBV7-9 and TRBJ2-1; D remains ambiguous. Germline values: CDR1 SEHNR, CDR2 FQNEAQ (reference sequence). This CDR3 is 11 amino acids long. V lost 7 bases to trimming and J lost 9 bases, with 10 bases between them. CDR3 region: CASTPGAEQFF. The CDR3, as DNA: TGTGCCAGCACCCCGGGTGCTGAGCAGTTCTTC.

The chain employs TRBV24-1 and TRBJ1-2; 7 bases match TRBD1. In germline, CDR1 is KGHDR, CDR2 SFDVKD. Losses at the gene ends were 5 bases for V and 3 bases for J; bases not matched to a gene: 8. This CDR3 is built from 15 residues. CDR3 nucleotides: TGTGCCACCAGTGCCGAAAACAGGGGTGACTATGGCTACACCTTC. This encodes CATSAENRGDYGYTF.

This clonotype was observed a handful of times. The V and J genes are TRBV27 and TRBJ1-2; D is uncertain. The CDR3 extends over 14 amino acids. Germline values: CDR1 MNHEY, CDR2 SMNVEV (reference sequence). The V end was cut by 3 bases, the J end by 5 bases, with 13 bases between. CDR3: CASSFGGTGYGYTF. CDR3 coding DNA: TGTGCCAGCAGTTTCGGCGGTACGGGATATGGCTACACCTTC.

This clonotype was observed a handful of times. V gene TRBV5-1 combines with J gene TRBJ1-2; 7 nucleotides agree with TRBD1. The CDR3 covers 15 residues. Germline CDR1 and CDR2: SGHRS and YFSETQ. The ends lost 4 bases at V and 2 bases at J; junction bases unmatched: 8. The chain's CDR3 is CASSVGTGENYGYTF. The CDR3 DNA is TGCGCCAGCAGCGTCGGAACAGGGGAGAACTATGGCTACACCTTC.

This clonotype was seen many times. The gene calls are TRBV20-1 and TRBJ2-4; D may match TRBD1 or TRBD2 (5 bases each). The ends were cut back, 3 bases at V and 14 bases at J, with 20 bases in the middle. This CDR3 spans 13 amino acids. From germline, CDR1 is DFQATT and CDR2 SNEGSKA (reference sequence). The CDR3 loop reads CSARINSGTFEYF. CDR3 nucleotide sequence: TGCAGTGCTAGGATAAATTCCGGGACCTTCGAGTACTTC.

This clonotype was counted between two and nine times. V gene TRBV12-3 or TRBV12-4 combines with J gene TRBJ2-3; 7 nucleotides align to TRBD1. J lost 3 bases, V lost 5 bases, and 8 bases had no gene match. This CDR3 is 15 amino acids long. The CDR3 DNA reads TGTGCCAGCAGTCTGTCCCGGGACAGTACAGATACGCAGTATTTT. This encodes CASSLSRDSTDTQYF.

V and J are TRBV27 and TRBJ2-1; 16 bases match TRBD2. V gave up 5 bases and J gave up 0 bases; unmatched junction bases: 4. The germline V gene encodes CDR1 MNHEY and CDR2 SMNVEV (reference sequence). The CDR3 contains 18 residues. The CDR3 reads CASSPGTSGGASYNEQFF. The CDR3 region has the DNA TGTGCCAGCAGTCCCGGGACTAGCGGGGGGGCCTCCTACAATGAGCAGTTCTTC.

In DNA form, the CDR3 reads TGTGCCAGCAGTTTCGAACCTTCAGGGTACGGCCGTCAGCCCCAGCATTTT. The encoded protein is CASSFEPSGYGRQPQHF. The V gene is TRBV12-3 or TRBV12-4, the J gene TRBJ1-5, with D perhaps TRBD1 (5 bases). Trimming pared 3 bases from V and 6 bases from J, leaving 21 bases between. This CDR3 spans 17 amino acids.